This record covers a single TCR beta chain. Germline-derived CDR1 and CDR2 are SGHRS and YFSETQ. The CDR3 has 13 residues. Trimming cost V 0 bases and J 4 bases, with 7 bases left between them. All of the sorted populations showed purity greater than 98%. These data originate in a study of beta chain features in type 1 diabetes. Expressed TCRB transcripts were sequenced because the isolated RNA had all been reverse transcribed beforehand. TCRdb's copy holds only in-frame clones and misses some; the assay was immunoSEQ multiplex PCR. The table includes 200,000 to 250,000 clones, about 26% detected once.

This chain connects TRBV5-1 to TRBJ2-5; D remains ambiguous. The receptor comes from a man aged 25-45 years in good health. Sequencing used central memory CD4+ T cells from blood. The CDR3 DNA reads as TGCGCCAGCAGCTTGGGGGTTGGAGAGACCCAGTACTTC. This encodes CASSLGVGETQYF.